This record concerns one TCR beta chain sequence. As yet, its antigen is unknown. The PCR had 60 Vbeta and 13 Jbeta primers. In the original workflow: As a later analysis found, there were about 80 million unique TCR beta chains, of which some 10 million were shared. Only in-frame clones appear in the TCRdb table, and some are missing; sequencing was by immunoSEQ multiplex PCR. V and J calls and clone size are copied from that table; D and trimming were computed from the DNA. The sample table sets out 25,000 to 30,000 clones. The data were obtained in a study of cytomegalovirus exposure and HLA in healthy donors. Study-level points and caveats: A few of the chains that were CMV-associated were confirmed in vitro to be specific for CMV antigens. Most of the TCR beta V segments (in an earlier analysis) were productive either about 87% or about 30% of the time. The HLA-A and HLA-B alleles of most subjects were reportedly predicted accurately from TCR beta sequences.

V dropped 5 bases and J dropped 2; count of bases not matched to a gene: 5. The V gene's germline CDR1 is MNHEY and CDR2 SVGAGI. This CDR3 has 14 residues. The chain uses TRBV6-5 and TRBJ1-1; 7 bases fit TRBD1. The TCR originated in a young man in good health and CMV-seronegative. The sample was PBMCs. The CDR3 here is CASSPWTGNTEAFF. CDR3 bases: TGTGCCAGCAGTCCGTGGACAGGAAACACTGAAGCTTTCTTT.